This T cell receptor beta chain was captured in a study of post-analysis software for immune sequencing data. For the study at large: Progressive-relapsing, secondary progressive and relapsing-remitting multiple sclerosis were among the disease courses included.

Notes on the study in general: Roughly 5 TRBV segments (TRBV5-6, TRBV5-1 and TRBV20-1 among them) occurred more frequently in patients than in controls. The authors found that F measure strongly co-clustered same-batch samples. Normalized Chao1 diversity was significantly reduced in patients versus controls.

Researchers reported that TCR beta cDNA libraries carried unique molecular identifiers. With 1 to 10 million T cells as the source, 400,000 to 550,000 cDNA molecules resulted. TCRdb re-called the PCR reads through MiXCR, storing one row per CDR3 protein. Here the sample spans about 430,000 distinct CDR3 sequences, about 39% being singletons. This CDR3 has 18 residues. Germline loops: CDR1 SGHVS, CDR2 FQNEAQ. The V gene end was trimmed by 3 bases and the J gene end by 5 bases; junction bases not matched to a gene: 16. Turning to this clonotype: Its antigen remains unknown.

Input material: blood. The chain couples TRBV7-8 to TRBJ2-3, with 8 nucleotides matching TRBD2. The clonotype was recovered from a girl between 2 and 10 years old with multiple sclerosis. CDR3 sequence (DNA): TGTGCCAGCAGCTTTAGGTGGCGGGGGGCGGCTTTATTAGATACGCAGTATTTT. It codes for CASSFRWRGAALLDTQYF. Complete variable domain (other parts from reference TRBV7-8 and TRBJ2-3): GAGVSQSPRYKVAKRGQDVALRCDPISGHVSLFWYQQALGQGPEFLTYFQNEAQLDKSGLPSDRFFAERPEGSVSTLKIQRTQQEDSAVYLCASSFRWRGAALLDTQYFGPGTRLTVL.